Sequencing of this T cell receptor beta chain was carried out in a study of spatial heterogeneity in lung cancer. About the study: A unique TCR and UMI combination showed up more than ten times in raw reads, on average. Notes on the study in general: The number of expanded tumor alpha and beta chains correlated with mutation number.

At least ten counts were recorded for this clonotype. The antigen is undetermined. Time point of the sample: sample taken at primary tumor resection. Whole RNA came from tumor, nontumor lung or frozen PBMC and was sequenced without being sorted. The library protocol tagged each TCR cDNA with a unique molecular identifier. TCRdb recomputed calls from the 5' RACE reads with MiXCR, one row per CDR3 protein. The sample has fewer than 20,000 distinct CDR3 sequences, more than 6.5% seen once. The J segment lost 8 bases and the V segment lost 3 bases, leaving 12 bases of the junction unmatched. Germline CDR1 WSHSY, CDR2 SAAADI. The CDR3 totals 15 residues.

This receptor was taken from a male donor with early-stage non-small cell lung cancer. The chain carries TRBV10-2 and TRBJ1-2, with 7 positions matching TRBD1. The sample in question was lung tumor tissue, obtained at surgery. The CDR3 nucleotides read TGCGCCAGCAGTGATTTGAACAGGGGAATATCGGGCTACACCTTC. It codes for CASSDLNRGISGYTF.